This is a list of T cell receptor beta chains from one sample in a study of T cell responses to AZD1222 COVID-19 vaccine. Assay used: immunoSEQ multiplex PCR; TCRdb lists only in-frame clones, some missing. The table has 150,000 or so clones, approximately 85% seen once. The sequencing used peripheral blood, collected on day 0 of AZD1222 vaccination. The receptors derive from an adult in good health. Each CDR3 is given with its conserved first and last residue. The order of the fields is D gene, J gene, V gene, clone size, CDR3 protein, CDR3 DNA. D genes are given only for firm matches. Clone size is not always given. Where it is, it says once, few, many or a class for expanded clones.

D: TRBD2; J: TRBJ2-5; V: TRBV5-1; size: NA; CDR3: CASSWATSQGTQYF; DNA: TGCGCCAGCAGCTGGGCGACTAGCCAGGGGACCCAGTACTTC
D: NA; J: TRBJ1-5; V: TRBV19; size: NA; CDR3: CASSIGTGSANQPQHF; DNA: TGTGCCAGTAGTATAGGCACAGGGTCGGCCAATCAGCCCCAGCATTTT
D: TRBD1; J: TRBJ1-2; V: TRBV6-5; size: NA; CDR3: CASSYGTGALGYTF; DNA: TGTGCCAGCAGTTACGGGACAGGGGCTTTGGGCTACACCTTC
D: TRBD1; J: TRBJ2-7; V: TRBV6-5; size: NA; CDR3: CASSSTPGQGFWEQYF; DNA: TGTGCCAGCAGTTCTACTCCGGGACAGGGTTTTTGGGAGCAGTACTTC
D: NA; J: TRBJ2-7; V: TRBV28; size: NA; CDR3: CASSPLQEQYF; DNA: TGTGCCAGCAGCCCATTACAAGAGCAGTACTTC
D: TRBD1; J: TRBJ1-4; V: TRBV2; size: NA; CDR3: CASSAQGAGEKLFF; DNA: TGTGCCAGCAGTGCCCAGGGGGCGGGGGAAAAACTGTTTTTT
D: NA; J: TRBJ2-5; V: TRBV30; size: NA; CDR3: CAWSVGVGETQYF; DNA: TGTGCCTGGAGTGTAGGGGTGGGGGAGACCCAGTACTTC
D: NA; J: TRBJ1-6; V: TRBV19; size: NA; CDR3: CASNPGLGDSPLHF; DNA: TGTGCCAGTAACCCTGGCCTCGGGGATTCACCCCTCCACTTT
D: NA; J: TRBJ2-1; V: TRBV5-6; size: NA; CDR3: CASSWGVGAGNNEQFF; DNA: TGTGCCAGCAGCTGGGGTGTTGGGGCGGGGAACAATGAGCAGTTCTTC
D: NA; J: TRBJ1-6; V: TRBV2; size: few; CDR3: CASRTGTSNSPLHF; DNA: TGTGCCAGCAGGACCGGGACGTCTAATTCACCCCTCCACTTT
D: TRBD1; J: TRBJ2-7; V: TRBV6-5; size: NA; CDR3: CASRSPGQGAYEQYF; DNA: TGTGCCAGCAGATCACCGGGACAGGGGGCCTACGAGCAGTACTTC
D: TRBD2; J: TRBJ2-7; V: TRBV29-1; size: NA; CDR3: CSVWGGTAEQYF; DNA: TGCAGCGTTTGGGGAGGGACTGCCGAGCAGTACTTC
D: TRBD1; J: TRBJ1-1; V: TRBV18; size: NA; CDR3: CASSPRGQGFSTEAFF; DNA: TGTGCCAGCTCACCACGTGGACAGGGATTTAGCACTGAAGCTTTCTTT
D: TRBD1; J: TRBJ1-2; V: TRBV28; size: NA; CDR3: CASSLNRGYGYTF; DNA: TGTGCCAGCAGCCTGAACAGGGGGTATGGCTACACCTTC
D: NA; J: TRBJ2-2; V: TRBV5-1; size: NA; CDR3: CASSLADTGELFF; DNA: TGCGCCAGCAGCTTGGCGGACACCGGGGAGCTGTTTTTT
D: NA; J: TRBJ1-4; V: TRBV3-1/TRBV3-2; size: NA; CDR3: CASSQGQRLFF; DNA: TGTGCCAGCAGCCAAGGTCAGAGGCTGTTTTTT
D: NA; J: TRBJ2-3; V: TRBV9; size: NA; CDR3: CASSVAGDLSTDTQYF; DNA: TGTGCCAGCAGCGTAGCCGGGGACCTAAGCACAGATACGCAGTATTTT
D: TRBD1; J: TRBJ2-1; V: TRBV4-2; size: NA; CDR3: CASSLPGGNEQFF; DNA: TGTGCCAGCAGCCTTCCAGGGGGCAATGAGCAGTTCTTC
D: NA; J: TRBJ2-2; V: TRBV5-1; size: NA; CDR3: CASSPGTSNTGELFF; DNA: TGCGCCAGCAGCCCCGGGACTTCGAACACCGGGGAGCTGTTTTTT
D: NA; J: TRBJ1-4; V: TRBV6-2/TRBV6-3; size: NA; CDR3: CASSLSLGLRGEKLFF; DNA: TGTGCCAGCAGCCTCTCCTTAGGCCTAAGGGGGGAAAAACTGTTTTTT
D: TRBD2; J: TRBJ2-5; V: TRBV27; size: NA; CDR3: CASTPTSGEETQYF; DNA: TGTGCCAGCACCCCGACTAGCGGGGAGGAGACCCAGTACTTC
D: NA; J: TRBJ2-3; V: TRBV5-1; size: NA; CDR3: CASSPAYEGADTQYF; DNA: TGCGCCAGCAGCCCCGCTTATGAGGGAGCTGATACGCAGTATTTT
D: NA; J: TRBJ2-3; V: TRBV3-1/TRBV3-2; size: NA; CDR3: CANYVGETDTQYF; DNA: TGTGCCAACTATGTGGGGGAGACAGATACGCAGTATTTT
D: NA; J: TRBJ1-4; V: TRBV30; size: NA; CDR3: CAWKPGPTNEKLFF; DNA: TGTGCCTGGAAACCGGGGCCAACTAATGAAAAACTGTTTTTT
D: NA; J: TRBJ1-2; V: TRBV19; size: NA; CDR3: CASSPWGDYGYTF; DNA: TGTGCCAGTAGCCCCTGGGGCGACTATGGCTACACCTTC
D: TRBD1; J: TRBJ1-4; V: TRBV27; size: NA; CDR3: CASSFAGGNEKLFF; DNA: TGTGCCAGCAGTTTTGCAGGGGGAAATGAAAAACTGTTTTTT
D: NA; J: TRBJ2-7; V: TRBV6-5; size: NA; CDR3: CASAKAALDSYEQYF; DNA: TGTGCCAGCGCTAAGGCGGCCTTGGACTCCTACGAGCAGTACTTC
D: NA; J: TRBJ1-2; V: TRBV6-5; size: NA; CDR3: CASSYGQFYGYTF; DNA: TGTGCCAGCAGTTACGGACAGTTCTATGGCTACACCTTC
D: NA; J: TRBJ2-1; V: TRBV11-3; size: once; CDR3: CASSLDLSRGNEQFF; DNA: TGTGCCAGCAGCTTAGATCTCAGCAGGGGCAATGAGCAGTTCTTC
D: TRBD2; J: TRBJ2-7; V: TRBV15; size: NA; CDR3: CAASTGTSGGDEQYF; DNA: TGTGCCGCCAGCACTGGGACTAGCGGTGGGGACGAGCAGTACTTC
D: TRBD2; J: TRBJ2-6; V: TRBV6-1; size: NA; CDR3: CASCERDDSGANVLTF; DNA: TGTGCCAGCTGTGAGCGGGACGACTCTGGGGCCAACGTCCTGACTTTC
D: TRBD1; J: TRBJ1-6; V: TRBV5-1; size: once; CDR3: CASSLLAGQGVSPLHF; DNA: TGCGCCAGCAGCTTGCTGGCGGGACAGGGTGTTTCACCCCTCCACTTT
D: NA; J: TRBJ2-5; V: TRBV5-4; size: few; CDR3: CASSPGETQYF; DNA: TGTGCCAGCAGCCCCGGGGAGACCCAGTACTTC
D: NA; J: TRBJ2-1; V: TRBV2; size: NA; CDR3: CASRGLGNEQFF; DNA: TGTGCCAGCAGAGGACTGGGAAATGAGCAGTTCTTC
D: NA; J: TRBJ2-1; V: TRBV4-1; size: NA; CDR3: CASSQGLAVSSYNEQFF; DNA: TGCGCCAGCAGCCAGGGGTTAGCGGTAAGCTCCTACAATGAGCAGTTCTTC
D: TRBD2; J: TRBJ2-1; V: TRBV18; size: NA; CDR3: CASSSTSGNDEQFF; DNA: TGTGCCAGCTCATCTACTAGCGGGAACGATGAGCAGTTCTTC
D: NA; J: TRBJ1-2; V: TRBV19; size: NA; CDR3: CASSMILGSYGYTF; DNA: TGTGCCAGTAGTATGATTCTGGGATCCTATGGCTACACCTTC
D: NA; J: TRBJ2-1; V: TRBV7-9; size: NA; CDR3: CASSLSGSGSYNEQFF; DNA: TGTGCCAGCAGCCTGTCAGGGTCGGGCTCCTACAATGAGCAGTTCTTC
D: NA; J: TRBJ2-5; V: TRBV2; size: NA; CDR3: CASTPAGGRRETQYF; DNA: TGTGCCAGCACCCCCGCGGGTGGGAGAAGAGAGACCCAGTACTTC